This TCR beta chain was sequenced during a study of blood T cell repertoires in COVID-19. CDR3 length: 17 residues. Trimming left V 4 bases short and J 1 base short, with 17 bases between. Germline CDR1 LNHDA, CDR2 SQIVND (reference sequence). In the authors' methods: Amplified reference gene primers provided the basis for estimating nucleated cell counts. TCRdb's copy holds only in-frame clones and misses some; the assay was immunoSEQ multiplex PCR. V and J calls and clone size follow that table, whereas D and trimming were derived from the DNA. This sample has 140,000 to 150,000 clones, with approximately 88% found just once.

The genes are TRBV19 and TRBJ1-3; a weak D match, TRBD1 (5 bases). The sequenced material came from peripheral blood. This TCR derives from a man aged 70-80 years with acute or convalescent COVID-19. The CDR3 sequence: CASSSFRTSTSGNTIYF. The CDR3 region has the DNA TGTGCCAGTAGTAGTTTTCGGACATCTACGTCTGGAAACACCATATATTTT.